This record covers a single T cell receptor (beta chain). The germline gives CDR1 SEHNR, CDR2 FQNEAQ (reference sequence). The CDR3 is made up of 16 amino acids. V lost 5 bases to trimming and J lost 6 bases, with 19 bases between them. Patients from Seattle were sampled longitudinally, starting during active infection. The data were produced by immunoSEQ multiplex PCR, yet TCRdb's version contains in-frame clones alone and is incomplete. The repertoire consists of 150,000 to 200,000 clones, with 82% occurring once and the leading ten covering around 8%. The data originate from a study of blood T cell repertoires in COVID-19. Study in general: The study drew acute and convalescent COVID-19 samples from the United States, Italy and Spain. The cDNA or gDNA used as material had been derived from T cells, B-cell-depleted T cells, or PBMCs.

This chain connects TRBV7-9 to TRBJ2-2; the D gene is possibly TRBD1 (8 bases). The sequenced sample was peripheral blood. The clonotype comes from a woman in her sixties with COVID-19, enrolled during active disease. CDR3 amino acids: CASSPPRTGRAGELFF. The CDR3 DNA is TGTGCCAGCAGCCCCCCCAGGACAGGGAGGGCCGGGGAGCTGTTTTTT. The full variable domain, rest sourced from reference TRBV7-9 and TRBJ2-2, is DTGVSQNPRHKITKRGQNVTFRCDPISEHNRLYWYRQTLGQGPEFLTYFQNEAQLEKSRLLSDRFSAERPKGSFSTLEIQRTEQGDSAMYLCASSPPRTGRAGELFFGEGSRLTVL.